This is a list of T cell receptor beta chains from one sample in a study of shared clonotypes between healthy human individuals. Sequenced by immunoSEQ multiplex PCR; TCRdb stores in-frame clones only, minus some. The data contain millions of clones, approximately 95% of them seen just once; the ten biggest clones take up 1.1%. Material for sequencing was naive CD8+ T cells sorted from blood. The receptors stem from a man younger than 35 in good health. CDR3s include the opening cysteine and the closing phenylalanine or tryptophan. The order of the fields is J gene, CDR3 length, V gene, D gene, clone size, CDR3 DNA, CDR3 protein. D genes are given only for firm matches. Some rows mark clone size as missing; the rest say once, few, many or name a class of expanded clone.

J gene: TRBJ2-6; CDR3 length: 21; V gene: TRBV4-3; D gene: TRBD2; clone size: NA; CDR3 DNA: TGCGCCAGCCACCCCAGCATTCGGCTAGCGGGAGGGGGGTCTGGGGCCAACGTCCTGACTTTC; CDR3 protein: CASHPSIRLAGGGSGANVLTF
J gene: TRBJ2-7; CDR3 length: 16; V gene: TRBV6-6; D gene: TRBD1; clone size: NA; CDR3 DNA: TGTGCCAGCAGACGGACAGGGGGTGTAGTTTCCTACGAGCAGTACTTC; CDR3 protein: CASRRTGGVVSYEQYF
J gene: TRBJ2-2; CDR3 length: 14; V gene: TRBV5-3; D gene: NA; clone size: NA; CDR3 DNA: TGTGCCAGAAGCTTCCCGGGGTGGGTCGGGGAGCTGTTTTTT; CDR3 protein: CARSFPGWVGELFF
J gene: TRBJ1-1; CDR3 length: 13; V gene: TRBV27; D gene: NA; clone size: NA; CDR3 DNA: TGTGCCAGCAGTCTGCAGGGGAACACTGAAGCTTTCTTT; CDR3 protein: CASSLQGNTEAFF
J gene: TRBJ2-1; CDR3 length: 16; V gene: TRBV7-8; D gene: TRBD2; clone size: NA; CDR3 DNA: TGTGCCAGCAGCTCTGATAGCGGGAGAGCGTACAATGAGCAGTTCTTC; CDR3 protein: CASSSDSGRAYNEQFF
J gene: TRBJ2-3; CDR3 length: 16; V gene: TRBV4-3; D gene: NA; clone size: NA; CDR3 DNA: TGCGCCAGCAGCCAAGATATAATACCGGAGACAGATACGCAGTATTTT; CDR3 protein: CASSQDIIPETDTQYF
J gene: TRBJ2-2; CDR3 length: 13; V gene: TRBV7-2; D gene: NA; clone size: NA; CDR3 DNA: TGTGCCAGCAGCTCAACAGGGACCGGGGAGCTGTTTTTT; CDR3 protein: CASSSTGTGELFF
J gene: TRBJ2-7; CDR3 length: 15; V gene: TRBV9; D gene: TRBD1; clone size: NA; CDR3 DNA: TGTGCCAGCAGCGTAGAGGGGACAGGGTTTGACGAGCAGTACTTC; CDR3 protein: CASSVEGTGFDEQYF
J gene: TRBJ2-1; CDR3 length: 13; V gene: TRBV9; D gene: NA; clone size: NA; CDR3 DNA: TGTGCCAGCAGCGTAGAAGGACACAATGAGCAGTTCTTC; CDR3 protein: CASSVEGHNEQFF
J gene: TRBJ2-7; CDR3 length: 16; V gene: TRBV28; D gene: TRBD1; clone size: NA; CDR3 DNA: TGTGCCAGCAGCTCCCCGTGGACAGGAGGAACCTACGAGCAGTACTTC; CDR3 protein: CASSSPWTGGTYEQYF
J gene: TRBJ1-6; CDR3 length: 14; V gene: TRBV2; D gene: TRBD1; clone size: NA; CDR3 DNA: TGTGCCAGCAGTGAAGTGGGACAGGATTCACCCCTCCACTTT; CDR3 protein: CASSEVGQDSPLHF
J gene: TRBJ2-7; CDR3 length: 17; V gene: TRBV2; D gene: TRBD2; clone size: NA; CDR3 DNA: TGTGCCAGCAGTGATGGTAGCGGGGGTGTTAGCTCCTACGAGCAGTACTTC; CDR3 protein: CASSDGSGGVSSYEQYF
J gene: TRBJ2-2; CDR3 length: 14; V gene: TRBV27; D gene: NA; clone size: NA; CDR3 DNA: TGTGCCAGCAGTTTCGGTACGAACACCGGGGAGCTGTTTTTT; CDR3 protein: CASSFGTNTGELFF
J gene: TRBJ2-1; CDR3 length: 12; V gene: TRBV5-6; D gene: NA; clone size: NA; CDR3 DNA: TGTGCCAGCAGACTATCGTTGGATGAGCAGTTCTTC; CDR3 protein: CASRLSLDEQFF
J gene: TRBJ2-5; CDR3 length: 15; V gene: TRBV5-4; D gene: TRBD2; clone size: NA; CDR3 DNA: TGTGCCAGCAGCTTATTTCGGGAGGGCTTAGAGACCCAGTACTTC; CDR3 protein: CASSLFREGLETQYF
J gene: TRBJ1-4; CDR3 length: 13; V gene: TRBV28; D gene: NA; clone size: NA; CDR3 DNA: TGTGCCAGCAGTGCCGTAGCGGGTGAAAAACTGTTTTTT; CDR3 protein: CASSAVAGEKLFF
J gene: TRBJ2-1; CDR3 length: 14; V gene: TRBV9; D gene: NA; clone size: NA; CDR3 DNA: TGTGCCAGCAGGGGCAGTTCCTCCTACAATGAGCAGTTCTTC; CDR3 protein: CASRGSSSYNEQFF
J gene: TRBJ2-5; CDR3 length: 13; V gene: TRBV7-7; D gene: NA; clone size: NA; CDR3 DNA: TGTGCTAGCAGCTTTGGGCAGGGATTTCCCCAGTACTTC; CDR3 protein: CASSFGQGFPQYF
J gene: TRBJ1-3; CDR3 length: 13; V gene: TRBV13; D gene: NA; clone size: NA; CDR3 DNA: TGTGCCAGCAGCTGGGGTAGTGGAAACACCATATATTTT; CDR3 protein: CASSWGSGNTIYF
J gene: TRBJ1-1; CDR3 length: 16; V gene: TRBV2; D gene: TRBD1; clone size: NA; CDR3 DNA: TGTGCCAGCAGTGAACCAAGACAGGGATCGGACACTGAAGCTTTCTTT; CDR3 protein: CASSEPRQGSDTEAFF
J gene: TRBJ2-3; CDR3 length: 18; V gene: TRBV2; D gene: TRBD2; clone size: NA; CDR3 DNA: TGTGCCAGCAGCGGGACTAGCGGGAGGTACGGGGGCACAGATACGCAGTATTTT; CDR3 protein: CASSGTSGRYGGTDTQYF
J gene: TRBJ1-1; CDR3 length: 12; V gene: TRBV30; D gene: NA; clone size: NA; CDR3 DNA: TGTGCCTGGAGCCTTGGGACCACTGAAGCTTTCTTT; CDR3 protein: CAWSLGTTEAFF
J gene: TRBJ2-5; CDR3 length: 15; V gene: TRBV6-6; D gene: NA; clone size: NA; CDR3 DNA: TGTGCCAGCAGTTACTTCCGGGCCACCCAAGAGACCCAGTACTTC; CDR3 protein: CASSYFRATQETQYF
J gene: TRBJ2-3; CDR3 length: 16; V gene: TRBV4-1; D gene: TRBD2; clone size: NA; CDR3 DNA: TGCGCCAGCAGCCAAGTCGCTAGCGGGACCCCAGATACGCAGTATTTT; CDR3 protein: CASSQVASGTPDTQYF
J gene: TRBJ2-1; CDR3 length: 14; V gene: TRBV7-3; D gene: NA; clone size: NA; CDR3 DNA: TGTGCCAGCAGCTTAAGTAGCGTATACAATGAGCAGTTCTTC; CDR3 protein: CASSLSSVYNEQFF
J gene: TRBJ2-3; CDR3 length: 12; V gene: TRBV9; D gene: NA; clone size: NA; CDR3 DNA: TGTGCCAGCAGGGACGGCGGGAATACGCAGTATTTT; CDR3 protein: CASRDGGNTQYF
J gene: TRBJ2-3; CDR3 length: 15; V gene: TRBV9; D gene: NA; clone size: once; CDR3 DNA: TGTGCCAGCAGCGTAGCAGTAACTAGCACAGATACGCAGTATTTT; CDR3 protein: CASSVAVTSTDTQYF
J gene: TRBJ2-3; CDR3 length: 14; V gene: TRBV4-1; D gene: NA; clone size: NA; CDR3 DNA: TGCGCCAGCAGCGGGTCAGCTAGCACAGATACGCAGTATTTT; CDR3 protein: CASSGSASTDTQYF
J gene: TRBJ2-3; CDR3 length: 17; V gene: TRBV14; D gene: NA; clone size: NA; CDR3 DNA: TGTGCCAGCAGCCAAGATGTTGGCCCCCTGGCCACAGATACGCAGTATTTT; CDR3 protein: CASSQDVGPLATDTQYF
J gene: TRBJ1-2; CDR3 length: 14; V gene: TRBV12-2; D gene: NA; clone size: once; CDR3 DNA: TGTGCAAGTCGCTTAGGAAACGGTTCCTATGGCTACACCTTC; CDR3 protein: CASRLGNGSYGYTF
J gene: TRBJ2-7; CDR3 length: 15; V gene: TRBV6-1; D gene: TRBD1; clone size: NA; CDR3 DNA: TGTGCCAGCAGTGAAGCGGGGACAGGACTCTACGAGCAGTACTTC; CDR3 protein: CASSEAGTGLYEQYF
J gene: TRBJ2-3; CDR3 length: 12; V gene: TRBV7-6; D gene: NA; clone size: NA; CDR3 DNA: TGTGCCAGCGGTCCTTCGGGAGATACGCAGTATTTT; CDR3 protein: CASGPSGDTQYF
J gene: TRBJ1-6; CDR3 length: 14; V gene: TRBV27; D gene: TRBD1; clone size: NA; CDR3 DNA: TGTGCCAGCACGCCAGGGGGAGTAAATTCACCCCTCCACTTT; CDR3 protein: CASTPGGVNSPLHF
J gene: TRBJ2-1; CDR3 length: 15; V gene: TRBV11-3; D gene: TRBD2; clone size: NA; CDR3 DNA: TGTGCCATAACCATACCAGCGGGGGGATACAATGAGCAGTTCTTC; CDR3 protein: CAITIPAGGYNEQFF
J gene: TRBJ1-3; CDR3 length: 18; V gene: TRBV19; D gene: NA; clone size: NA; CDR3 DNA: TGTGCCAGTGGGAATCTGGGCGCCCTGAGTGACCCCGGAAACACCATATATTTT; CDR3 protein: CASGNLGALSDPGNTIYF
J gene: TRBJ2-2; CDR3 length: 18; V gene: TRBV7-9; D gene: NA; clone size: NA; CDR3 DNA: TGTGCCAGCAGCCCCGGGGGATTGGGGACAGTGAACACCGGGGAGCTGTTTTTT; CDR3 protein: CASSPGGLGTVNTGELFF
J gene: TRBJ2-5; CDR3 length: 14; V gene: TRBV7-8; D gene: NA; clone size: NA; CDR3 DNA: TGTGCCAGCAGCCCCCACGAGGGCCAAGAGACCCAGTACTTC; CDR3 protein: CASSPHEGQETQYF
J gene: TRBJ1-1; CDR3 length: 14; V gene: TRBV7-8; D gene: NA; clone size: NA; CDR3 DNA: TGTGCCAGCAGCTTAAGTTACAGTAACACTGAAGCTTTCTTT; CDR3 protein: CASSLSYSNTEAFF
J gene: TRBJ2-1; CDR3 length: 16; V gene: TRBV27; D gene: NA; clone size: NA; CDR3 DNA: TGTGCCAGCAGTTTCTCTTCCGGGACTGGGAGGAATGAGCAGTTCTTC; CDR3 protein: CASSFSSGTGRNEQFF
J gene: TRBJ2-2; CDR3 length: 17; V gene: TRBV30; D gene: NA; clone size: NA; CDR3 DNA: TGTGCCTGGAGTGTACTCGGGACTTACGAGGGCACCGGGGAGCTGTTTTTT; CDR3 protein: CAWSVLGTYEGTGELFF
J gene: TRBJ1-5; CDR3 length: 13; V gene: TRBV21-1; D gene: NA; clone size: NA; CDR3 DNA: TGTGCCAGCAGCAAAGACAGCAATCAGCCCCAGCATTTT; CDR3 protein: CASSKDSNQPQHF
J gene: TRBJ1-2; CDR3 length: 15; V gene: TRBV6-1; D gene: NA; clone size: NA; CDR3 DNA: TGTGCCAGCAGTGGAGAGCAAGGCCCTCTAGGTGGCTACACCTTC; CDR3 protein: CASSGEQGPLGGYTF
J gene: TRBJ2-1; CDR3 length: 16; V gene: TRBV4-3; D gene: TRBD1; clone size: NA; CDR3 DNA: TGCGCCAGCAGCCCGAGCCCGGGACAGACCTACAATGAGCAGTTCTTC; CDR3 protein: CASSPSPGQTYNEQFF
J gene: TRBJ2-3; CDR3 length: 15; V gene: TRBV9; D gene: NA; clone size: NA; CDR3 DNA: TGTGCCAGCAGCGTAAACCCGACTAGCACAGATACGCAGTATTTT; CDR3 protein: CASSVNPTSTDTQYF
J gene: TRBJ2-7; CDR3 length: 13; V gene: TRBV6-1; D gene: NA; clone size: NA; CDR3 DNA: TGTGCCAGCAGTGAAGACTTGCTGGACGCCTTTAACTTC; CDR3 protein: CASSEDLLDAFNF
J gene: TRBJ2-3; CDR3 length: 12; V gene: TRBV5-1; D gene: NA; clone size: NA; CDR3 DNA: TGCGCCAGCAGTTTGGGGTGGGATACGCAGTATTTT; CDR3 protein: CASSLGWDTQYF
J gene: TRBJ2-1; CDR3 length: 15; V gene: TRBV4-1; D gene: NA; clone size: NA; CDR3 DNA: TGCGCCAGCAGCCCCCTGGGAGCCCTTTACAATGAGCAGTTCTTC; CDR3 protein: CASSPLGALYNEQFF
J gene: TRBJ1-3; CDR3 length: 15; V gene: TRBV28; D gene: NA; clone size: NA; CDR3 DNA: TGTGCCAGCAGTAACCCTTCTGTGGGGGGAAACACCATATATTTT; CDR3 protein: CASSNPSVGGNTIYF
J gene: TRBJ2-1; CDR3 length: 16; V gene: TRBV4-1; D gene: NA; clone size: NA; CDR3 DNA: TGCGCCAGCAGCCCCTCCCACGGGATCAACTACAATGAGCAGTTCTTC; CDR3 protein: CASSPSHGINYNEQFF
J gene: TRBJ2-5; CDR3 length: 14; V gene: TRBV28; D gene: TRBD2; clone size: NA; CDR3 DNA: TGTGCCAGCAGTCTAGCGGGGGGGCAAGAGACCCAGTACTTC; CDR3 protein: CASSLAGGQETQYF